These 4 T cell receptor delta chains came from one sample sequenced in a study of delta chains in infants with herpesvirus infections. Gamma-chain- and delta-chain-specific primers converted PBMC RNA into TCR cDNA. TCRdb re-called the RT-PCR reads through CATT. The data hold about 280 delta-chain clones, with roughly 60% observed a single time. Material: peripheral blood, obtained at time point 1 of longitudinal follow-up. The receptors stem from a human donor who was a Ugandan infant, either HIV-exposed or HIV-unexposed (not recorded which).

On this clone: This likely came from a read error, as a far larger clone is one base away. This rearrangement joins TRDV1 to TRDJ1; 9 nucleotides line up with TRDD3. Germline loops: CDR1 TSWWSYY, CDR2 QGS. The CDR3 has 25 amino acids. With 4 bases clipped from V and 2 bases from J, the junction kept 35 bases outside the gene matches. The CDR3 sequence is CALGAAFASIPGDTLKESRTDKLIF. The CDR3 DNA reads TGTGCTCTTGGGGCCGCCTTCGCTTCGATACCGGGGGATACTCTGAAGGAGTCTAGGACCGATAAACTCATCTTT.

Regarding this clone: A far larger clone differs by one base, so this is likely a read error. The same CDR3 arises from other DNA sequences in this sample as well. V is TRDV1 and J is TRDJ1; 12 bases align to TRDD3. V lost 4 bases, J lost 2 bases, and 32 bases stayed unmatched. The CDR3 length is 25 residues. From germline, CDR1 is TSWWSYY and CDR2 QGS. CDR3: CALGAAFASILGDTLKESRTDKLIF. The CDR3 DNA reads TGTGCTCTTGGGGCCGCCTTCGCTTCGATACTGGGGGATACTCTGAAGGAGTCCAGGACCGATAAACTCATCTTT.

Comment on this clone: The protein held in TCRdb is that of a much larger clone and does not match this DNA's translation at residue 14, likely because of a read error; the protein shown is translated from the DNA. CDR3 loop: CALGGCRTYGPLWAIRWDTDKLIF. Here the CDR3 DNA reads TGTGCTCTTGGGGGCTGTAGAACCTACGGTCCCCTTTGGGCGATACGCTGGGACACCGATAAACTCATCTTT. This chain joins TRDV1 and TRDJ1, with a tentative D call TRDD3 (6 bases). The CDR3 extends over 24 amino acids. The germline CDR1 and CDR2 sequences are TSWWSYY and QGS. Trimming pared 4 bases from V and 0 bases from J, leaving 39 bases between.

A note on this clone: A far larger clone is one base from this, pointing to a likely read error. Other DNA sequences of this sample code for an identical CDR3. J is TRDJ1 and V is TRDV1; TRDD3 matches 11 bases. The CDR3 runs to 24 residues. Germline V CDR1 and CDR2: TSWWSYY, QGS. Trimming at V came to 4 bases and at J to 0 bases, leaving 28 bases not matched to a gene. The CDR3 reads CALGGCRTYGPLWGIRWDTDKLIF. Here the CDR3 DNA reads TGTGCTCTTGGGGGCTGTAGAACCTACGGCCCCCTTTGGGGGATACGCTGGGACACCGATAAACTCATCTTT.